One and the same sample provided the 3 T cell receptor beta chains below, sequenced in a study of blood T cell repertoires in COVID-19. The protocol was immunoSEQ multiplex PCR, while the TCRdb copy is restricted to in-frame clones and leaves out a portion. Among about 110,000 clones, less than 85% were seen once, and the ten largest hold around 4.2%. The sample comprised peripheral blood. The receptors stem from a human donor in a cohort sampled during active or convalescent COVID-19.

The J gene is TRBJ2-3, the V gene TRBV27; 14 positions agree with TRBD2. With V trimmed by 5 bases and J by 6 bases, 10 bases remained unmatched. Germline assignment: CDR1 MNHEY and CDR2 SMNVEV (reference sequence). The CDR3 consists of 17 residues. CDR3 loop: CASSRPGTSGSGDTQYF. CDR3 coding DNA: TGTGCCAGCAGTAGACCCGGGACTAGCGGGAGCGGGGATACGCAGTATTTT.

V is TRBV12-3 or TRBV12-4 and J is TRBJ2-7; TRBD1 might be the D (6 bases). There are 12 residues in the CDR3. V was shortened by 5 bases and J by 5 bases, with 10 bases between the two germline ends. CDR3 DNA: TGTGCCAGCAGTCGGACAGTCCACGAGCAGTACTTC. Its translation is CASSRTVHEQYF.

The chain has TRBV28 and TRBJ1-6; the match to TRBD1 covers 9 bases. V shed 7 bases, J shed 0 bases, and the junction held 7 bases outside the gene matches. Looked up from germline, CDR1 is MDHEN and CDR2 is SYDVKM. This CDR3 is 17 amino acids long. In nucleotides, the CDR3 is TGTGCCAGCAAAAGGGGGACAGGGAGCTCCTATAATTCACCCCTCCACTTT. Residues: CASKRGTGSSYNSPLHF.